This TCR beta chain was captured in a study of vaccination and CD4 T cells after COVID-19. Study-wide context: Across the group, participants received two doses of either BNT162b2 or mRNA-1273 vaccine. Collection of post-COVID samples occurred a median approximately 93 days after diagnosis, spanning a range of 35 to 161. Overlapping spike peptides of SARS-CoV-2, HCoV-NL63, HCoV-OC43 and HCoV-229E stimulated the cells. Each of the control cultures got a CEFX pool, an HIV-1 Nef pool, or no peptide.

This CDR3 is 13 amino acids long. CDR1 is DFQATT, CDR2 SNEGSKA, per germline (reference sequence). Between the trimmed V and J ends, which lost 1 base and 0 bases, there was a span of 7 bases. Treatment denoted: roughly 11-day PBMC culture with coronavirus spike peptide pools or control peptides (ViraFEST assay). A remark on this clonotype: The antigen remains undetermined.

Sequencing of cultured CD4+ T cell DNA used the Oncomine TCR Beta short-read assay. TCRdb passed the PCR reads through MiXCR, listing each CDR3 protein once. The data contain some 16,000 distinct CDR3 sequences, around 52% of them singletons. The gene calls are TRBV20-1 and TRBJ2-7; D remains ambiguous. The receptor's source is a human donor who had recovered from COVID-19. The sequences come from CD4+ T cells from blood, cultured in vitro, collected before SARS-CoV-2 vaccination. The CDR3 DNA follows: TGCAGTGCTAGAGTACAGTCCTCCTACGAGCAGTACTTC. Its translation: CSARVQSSYEQYF.